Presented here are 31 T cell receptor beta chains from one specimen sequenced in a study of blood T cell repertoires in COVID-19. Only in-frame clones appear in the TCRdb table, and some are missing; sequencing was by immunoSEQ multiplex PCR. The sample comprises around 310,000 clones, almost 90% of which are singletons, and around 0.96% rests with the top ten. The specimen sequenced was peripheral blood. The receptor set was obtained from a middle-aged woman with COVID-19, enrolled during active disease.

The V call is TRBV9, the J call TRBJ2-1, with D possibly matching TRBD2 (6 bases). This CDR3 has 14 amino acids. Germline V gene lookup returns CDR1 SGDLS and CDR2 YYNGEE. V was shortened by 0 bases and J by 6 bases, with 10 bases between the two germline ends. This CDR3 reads CASSVVSGSNEQFF. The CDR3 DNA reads TGTGCCAGCAGCGTAGTCTCCGGGAGCAATGAGCAGTTCTTC.

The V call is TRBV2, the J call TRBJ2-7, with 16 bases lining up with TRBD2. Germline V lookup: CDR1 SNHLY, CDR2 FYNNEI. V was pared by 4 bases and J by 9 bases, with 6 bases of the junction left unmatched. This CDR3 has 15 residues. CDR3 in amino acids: CASSVVGLAGGGQYF. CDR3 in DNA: TGTGCCAGCAGTGTGGTGGGACTAGCGGGAGGGGGGCAGTACTTC.

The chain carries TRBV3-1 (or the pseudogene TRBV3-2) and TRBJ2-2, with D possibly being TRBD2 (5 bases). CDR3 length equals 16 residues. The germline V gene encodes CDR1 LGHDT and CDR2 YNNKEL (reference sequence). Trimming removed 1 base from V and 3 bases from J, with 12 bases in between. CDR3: CASSQGVGSDTGELFF. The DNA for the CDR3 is TGTGCCAGCAGCCAAGGAGTCGGTAGCGACACCGGGGAGCTGTTTTTT.

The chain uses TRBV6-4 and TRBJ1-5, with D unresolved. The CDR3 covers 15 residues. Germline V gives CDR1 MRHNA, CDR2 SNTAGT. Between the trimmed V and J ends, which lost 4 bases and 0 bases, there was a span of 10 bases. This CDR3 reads CASSVDGNSNQPQHF. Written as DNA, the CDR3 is TGTGCCAGCAGTGTCGACGGGAATAGCAATCAGCCCCAGCATTTT.

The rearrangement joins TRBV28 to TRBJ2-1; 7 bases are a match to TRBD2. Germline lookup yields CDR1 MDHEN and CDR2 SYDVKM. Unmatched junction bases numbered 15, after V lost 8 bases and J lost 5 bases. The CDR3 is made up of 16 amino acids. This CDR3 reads CASPPAGLSTDNEQFF. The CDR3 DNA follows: TGTGCCAGCCCCCCAGCGGGACTTAGCACAGACAATGAGCAGTTCTTC.

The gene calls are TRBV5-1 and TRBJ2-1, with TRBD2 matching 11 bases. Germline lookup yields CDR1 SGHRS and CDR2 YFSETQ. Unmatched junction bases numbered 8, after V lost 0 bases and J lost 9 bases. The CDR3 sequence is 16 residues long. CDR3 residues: CASSLGLAGSGGEQFF. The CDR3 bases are TGCGCCAGCAGCTTGGGACTAGCGGGAAGTGGGGGTGAGCAGTTCTTC.

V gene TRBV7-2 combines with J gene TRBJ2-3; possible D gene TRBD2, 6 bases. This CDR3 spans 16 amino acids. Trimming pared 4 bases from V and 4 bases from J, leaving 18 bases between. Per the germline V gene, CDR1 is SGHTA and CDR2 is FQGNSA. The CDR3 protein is CASSYRPGTGADTQYF. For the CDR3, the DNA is TGTGCCAGCAGCTATCGTCCGGGGACTGGGGCAGATACGCAGTATTTT.

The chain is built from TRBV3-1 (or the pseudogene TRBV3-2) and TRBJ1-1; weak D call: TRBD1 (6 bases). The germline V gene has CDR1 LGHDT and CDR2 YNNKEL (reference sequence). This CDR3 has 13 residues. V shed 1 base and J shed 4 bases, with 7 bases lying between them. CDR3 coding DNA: TGTGCCAGCAGCCAAGGCAGGGGCACTGAAGCTTTCTTT. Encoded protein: CASSQGRGTEAFF.

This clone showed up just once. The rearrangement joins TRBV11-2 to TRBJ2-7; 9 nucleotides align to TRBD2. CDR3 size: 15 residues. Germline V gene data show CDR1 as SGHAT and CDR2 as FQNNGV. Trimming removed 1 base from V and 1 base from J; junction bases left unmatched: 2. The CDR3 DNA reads TGTGCCAGCAGCTTAGGGGCGGGAGGGTCCTACGAGCAGTACTTC. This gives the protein CASSLGAGGSYEQYF.

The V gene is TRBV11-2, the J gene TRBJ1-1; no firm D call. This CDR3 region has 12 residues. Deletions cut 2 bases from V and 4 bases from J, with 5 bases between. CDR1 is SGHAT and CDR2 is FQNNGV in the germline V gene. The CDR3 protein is CASSLFLTEAFF. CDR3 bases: TGTGCCAGCAGCTTATTTCTCACTGAAGCTTTCTTT. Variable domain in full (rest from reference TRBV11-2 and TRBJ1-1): EAGVAQSPRYKIIEKRQSVAFWCNPISGHATLYWYQQILGQGPKLLIQFQNNGVVDDSQLPKDRFSAERLKGVDSTLKIQPAKLEDSAVYLCASSLFLTEAFFGQGTRLTVV.

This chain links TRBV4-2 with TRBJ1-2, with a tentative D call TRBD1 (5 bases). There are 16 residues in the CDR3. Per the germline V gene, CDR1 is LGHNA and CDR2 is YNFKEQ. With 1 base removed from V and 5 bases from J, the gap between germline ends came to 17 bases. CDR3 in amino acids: CASSQGLAGPRYGYTF. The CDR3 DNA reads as TGTGCCAGCAGCCAAGGACTGGCGGGACCTAGATATGGCTACACCTTC.

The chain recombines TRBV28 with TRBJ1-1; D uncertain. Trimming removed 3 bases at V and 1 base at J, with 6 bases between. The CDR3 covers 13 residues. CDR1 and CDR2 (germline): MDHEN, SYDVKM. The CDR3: CASSFEGNTEAFF. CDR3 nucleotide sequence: TGTGCCAGCAGTTTCGAGGGGAACACTGAAGCTTTCTTT.

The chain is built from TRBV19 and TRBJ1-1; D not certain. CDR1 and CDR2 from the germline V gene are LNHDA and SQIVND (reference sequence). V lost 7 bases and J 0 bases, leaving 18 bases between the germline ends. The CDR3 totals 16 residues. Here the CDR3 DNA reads TGTGCCAGTATAGCCGGGAGGGCAGGTATGAACACTGAAGCTTTCTTT. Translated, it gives CASIAGRAGMNTEAFF.

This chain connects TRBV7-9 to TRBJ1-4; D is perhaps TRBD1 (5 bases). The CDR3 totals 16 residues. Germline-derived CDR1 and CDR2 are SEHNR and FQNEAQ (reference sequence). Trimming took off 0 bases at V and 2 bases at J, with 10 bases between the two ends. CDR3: CASSLAARVTNEKLFF. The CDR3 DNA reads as TGTGCCAGCAGCTTAGCCGCCAGGGTTACTAATGAAAAACTGTTTTTT.

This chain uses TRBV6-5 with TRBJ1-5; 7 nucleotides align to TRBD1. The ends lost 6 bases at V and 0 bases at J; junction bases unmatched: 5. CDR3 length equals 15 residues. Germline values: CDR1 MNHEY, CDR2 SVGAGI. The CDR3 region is CASRLTGTSNQPQHF. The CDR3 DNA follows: TGTGCCAGCAGATTGACAGGGACTAGCAATCAGCCCCAGCATTTT.

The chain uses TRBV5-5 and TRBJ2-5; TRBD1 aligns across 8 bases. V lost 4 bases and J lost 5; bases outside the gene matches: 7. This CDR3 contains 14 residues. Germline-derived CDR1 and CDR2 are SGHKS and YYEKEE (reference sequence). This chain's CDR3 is CASSVQGAQETQYF. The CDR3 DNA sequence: TGTGCCAGCAGCGTTCAGGGGGCGCAGGAGACCCAGTACTTC. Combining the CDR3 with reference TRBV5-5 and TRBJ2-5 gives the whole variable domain DAGVTQSPTHLIKTRGQQVTLRCSPISGHKSVSWYQQVLGQGPQFIFQYYEKEERGRGNFPDRFSARQFPNYSSELNVNALLLGDSALYLCASSVQGAQETQYFGPGTRLLVL.

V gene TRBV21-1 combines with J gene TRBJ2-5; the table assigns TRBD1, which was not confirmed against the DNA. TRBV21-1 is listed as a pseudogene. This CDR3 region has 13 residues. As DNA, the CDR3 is TGTGCCAGCAGCCTCGACAGGGGAGAGACCCAGTACTTC. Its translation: CASSLDRGETQYF.

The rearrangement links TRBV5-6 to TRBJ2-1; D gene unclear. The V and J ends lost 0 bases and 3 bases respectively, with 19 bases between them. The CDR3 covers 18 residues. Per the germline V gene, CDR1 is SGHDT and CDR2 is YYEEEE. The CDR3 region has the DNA TGTGCCAGCAGCTTGGCGGCCCCAGTCAGCGCGAACTACAATGAGCAGTTCTTC. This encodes CASSLAAPVSANYNEQFF.

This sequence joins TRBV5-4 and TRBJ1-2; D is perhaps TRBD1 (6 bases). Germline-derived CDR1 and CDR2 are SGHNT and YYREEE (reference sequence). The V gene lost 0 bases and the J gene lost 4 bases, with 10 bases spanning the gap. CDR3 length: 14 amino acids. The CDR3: CASSLEGRGYGYTF. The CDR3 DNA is TGTGCCAGCAGCTTGGAAGGCAGGGGCTATGGCTACACCTTC.

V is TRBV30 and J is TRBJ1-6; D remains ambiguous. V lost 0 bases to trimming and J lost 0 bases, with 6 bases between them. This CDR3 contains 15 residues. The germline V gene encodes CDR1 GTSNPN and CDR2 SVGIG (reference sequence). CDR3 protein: CAWSVGSSYNSPLHF. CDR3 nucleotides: TGTGCCTGGAGTGTAGGGAGCTCCTATAATTCACCCCTCCACTTT. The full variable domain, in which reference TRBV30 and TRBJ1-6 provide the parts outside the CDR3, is SQTIHQWPATLVQPVGSPLSLECTVEGTSNPNLYWYRQAAGRGLQLLFYSVGIGQISSEVPQNLSASRPQDRQFILSSKKLLLSDSGFYLCAWSVGSSYNSPLHFGNGTRLTVT.

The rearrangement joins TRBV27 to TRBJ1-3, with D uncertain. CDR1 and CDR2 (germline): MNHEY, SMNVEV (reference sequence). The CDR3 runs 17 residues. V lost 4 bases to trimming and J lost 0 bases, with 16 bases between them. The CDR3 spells CASSSLHAESSGNTIYF. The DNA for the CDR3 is TGTGCCAGCAGTTCTCTCCACGCGGAGAGCTCTGGAAACACCATATATTTT.

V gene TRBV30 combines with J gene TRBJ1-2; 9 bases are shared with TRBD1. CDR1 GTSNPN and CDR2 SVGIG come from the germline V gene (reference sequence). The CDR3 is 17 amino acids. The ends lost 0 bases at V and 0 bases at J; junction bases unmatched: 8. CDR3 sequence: CAWSVRYRGRSNYGYTF. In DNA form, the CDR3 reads TGTGCCTGGAGTGTACGCTACAGGGGGCGGTCTAACTATGGCTACACCTTC.

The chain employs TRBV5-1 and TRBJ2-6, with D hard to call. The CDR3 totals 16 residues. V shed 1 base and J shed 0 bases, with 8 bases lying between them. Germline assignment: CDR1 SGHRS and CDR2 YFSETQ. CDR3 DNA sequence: TGCGCCAGCAGCTTGACACAGTCCTCTGGGGCCAACGTCCTGACTTTC. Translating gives CASSLTQSSGANVLTF. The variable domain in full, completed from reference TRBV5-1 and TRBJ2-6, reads KAGVTQTPRYLIKTRGQQVTLSCSPISGHRSVSWYQQTPGQGLQFLFEYFSETQRNKGNFPGRFSGRQFSNSRSEMNVSTLELGDSALYLCASSLTQSSGANVLTFGAGSRLTVL.

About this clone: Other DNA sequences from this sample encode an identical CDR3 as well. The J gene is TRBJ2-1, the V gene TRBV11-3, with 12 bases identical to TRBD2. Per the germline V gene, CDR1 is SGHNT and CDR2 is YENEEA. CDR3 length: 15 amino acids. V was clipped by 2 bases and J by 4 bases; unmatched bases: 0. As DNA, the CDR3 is TGTGCCAGCAGCTTACTAGCGGGAGGGTACAATGAGCAGTTCTTC. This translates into CASSLLAGGYNEQFF. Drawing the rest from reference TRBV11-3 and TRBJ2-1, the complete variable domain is EAGVVQSPRYKIIEKKQPVAFWCNPISGHNTLYWYLQNLGQGPELLIRYENEEAVDDSQLPKDRFSAERLKGVDSTLKIQPAELGDSAVYLCASSLLAGGYNEQFFGPGTRLTVL.

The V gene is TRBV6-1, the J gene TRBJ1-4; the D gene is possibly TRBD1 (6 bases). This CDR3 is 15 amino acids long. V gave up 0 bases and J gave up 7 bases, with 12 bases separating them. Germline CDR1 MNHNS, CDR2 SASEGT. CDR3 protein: CASSEAWGPGEKLFF. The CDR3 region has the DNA TGTGCCAGCAGTGAAGCGTGGGGGCCCGGTGAAAAACTGTTTTTT.

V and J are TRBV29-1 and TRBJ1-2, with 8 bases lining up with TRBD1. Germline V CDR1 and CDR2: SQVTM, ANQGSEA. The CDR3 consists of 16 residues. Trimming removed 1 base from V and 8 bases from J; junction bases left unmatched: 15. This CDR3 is CSVEGGAGTGAFGYTF. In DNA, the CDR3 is TGCAGCGTTGAAGGGGGCGCCGGGACAGGCGCTTTCGGCTACACCTTC.

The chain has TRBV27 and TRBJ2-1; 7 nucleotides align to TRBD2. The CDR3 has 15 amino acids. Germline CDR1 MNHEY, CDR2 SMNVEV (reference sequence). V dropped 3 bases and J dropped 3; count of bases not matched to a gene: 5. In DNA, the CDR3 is TGTGCCAGCAGTTTTCTGGGGGGGGGCTACAATGAGCAGTTCTTC. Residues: CASSFLGGGYNEQFF.

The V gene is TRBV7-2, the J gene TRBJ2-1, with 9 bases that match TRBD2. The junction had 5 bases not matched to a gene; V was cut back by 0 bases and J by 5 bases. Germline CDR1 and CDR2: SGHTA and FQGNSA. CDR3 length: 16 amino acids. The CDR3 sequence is CASSLASGSNNNEQFF. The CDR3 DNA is TGTGCCAGCAGCTTAGCTAGCGGGAGTAATAACAATGAGCAGTTCTTC.

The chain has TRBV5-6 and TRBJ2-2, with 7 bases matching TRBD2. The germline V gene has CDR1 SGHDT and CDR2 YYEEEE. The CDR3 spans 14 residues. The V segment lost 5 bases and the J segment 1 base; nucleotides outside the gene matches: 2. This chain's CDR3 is CASSGRGNTGELFF. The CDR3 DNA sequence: TGTGCCAGCAGTGGGAGGGGGAACACCGGGGAGCTGTTTTTT.

CDR3 sequence (DNA): TGTGCCAGCAGTCTAGTTGTAAGGGGCCGCCCTATCACAGATACGCAGTATTTT. This sequence encodes CASSLVVRGRPITDTQYF. The chain employs TRBV7-2 and TRBJ2-3, with a possible D match to TRBD1 (5 bases). In germline, CDR1 is SGHTA, CDR2 FQGNSA. CDR3 length: 18 amino acids. V dropped 6 bases and J dropped 2 bases, with 24 bases sitting between them. Variable domain in full (rest from reference TRBV7-2 and TRBJ2-3): GAGVSQSPSNKVTEKGKDVELRCDPISGHTALYWYRQSLGQGLEFLIYFQGNSAPDKSGLPSDRFSAERTGGSVSTLTIQRTQQEDSAVYLCASSLVVRGRPITDTQYFGPGTRLTVL.

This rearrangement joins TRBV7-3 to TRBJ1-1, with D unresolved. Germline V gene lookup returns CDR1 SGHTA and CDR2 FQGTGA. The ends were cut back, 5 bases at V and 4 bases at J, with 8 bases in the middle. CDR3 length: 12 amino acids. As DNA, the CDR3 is TGTGCCAGCAGCCTGGACTCCACTGAAGCTTTCTTT. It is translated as CASSLDSTEAFF.